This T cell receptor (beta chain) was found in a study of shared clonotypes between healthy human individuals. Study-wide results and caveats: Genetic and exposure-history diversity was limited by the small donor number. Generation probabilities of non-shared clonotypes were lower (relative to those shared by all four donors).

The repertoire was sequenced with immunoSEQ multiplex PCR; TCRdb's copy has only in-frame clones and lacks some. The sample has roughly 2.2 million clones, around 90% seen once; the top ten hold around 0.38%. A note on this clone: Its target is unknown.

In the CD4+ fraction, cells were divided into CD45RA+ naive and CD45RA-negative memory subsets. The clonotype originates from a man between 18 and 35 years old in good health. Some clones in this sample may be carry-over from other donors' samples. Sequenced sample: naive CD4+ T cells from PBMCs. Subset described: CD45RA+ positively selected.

The CDR3 bases are TGTGCCAGCTCACCGATTATTGGGTACGACGAGCAGTACTTC. Its translation is CASSPIIGYDEQYF. This chain uses TRBV18 with TRBJ2-5; no clear D. The end of the DNA aligns better with TRBJ2-7, so the J call may be wrong. The germline CDR1 and CDR2 sequences are KGHSH and LQKENI. The CDR3 contains 14 residues.